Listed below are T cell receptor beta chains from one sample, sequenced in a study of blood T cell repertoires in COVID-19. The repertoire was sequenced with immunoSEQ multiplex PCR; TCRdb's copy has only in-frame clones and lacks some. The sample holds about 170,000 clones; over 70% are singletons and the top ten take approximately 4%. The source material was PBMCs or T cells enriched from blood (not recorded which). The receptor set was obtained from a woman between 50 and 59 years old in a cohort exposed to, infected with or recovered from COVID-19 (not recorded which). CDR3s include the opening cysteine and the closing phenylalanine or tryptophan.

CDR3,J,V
CASSPPRDRGNHEQYF,TRBJ2-7,TRBV28
CASSQERGAAQPQHF,TRBJ1-5,TRBV4-3
CASSEARTANTGELFF,TRBJ2-2,TRBV2
CSALRVGEQFF,TRBJ2-1,TRBV20-1
CASSLSATYGYTF,TRBJ1-2,TRBV27
CASSVRGGETQYF,TRBJ2-5,TRBV9
CASSPPTRRGGDTEAFF,TRBJ1-1,TRBV19
CASSSSGRGMNF,TRBJ2-3,TRBV7-2
CASTQGVVNEQFF,TRBJ2-1,TRBV6-5
CASSAYDRGRNEKLFF,TRBJ1-4,TRBV5-4
CARSSGRIPVSGNTIYF,TRBJ1-3,TRBV5-3
CASSLRQGALGVANSPLHF,TRBJ1-6,TRBV27
CASSSRRQGQGEAFF,TRBJ1-1,TRBV6-5
CASSSSGAEQYF,TRBJ2-7,TRBV18
CASTSGRYEQYF,TRBJ2-7,TRBV28
CASSIPGNYGYTF,TRBJ1-2,TRBV5-4
CASSTTTSGGYEQYF,TRBJ2-7,TRBV19
CASSLGTSGGTSTDTQYF,TRBJ2-3,TRBV5-1
CASTQSFIQGWGQPQHF,TRBJ1-5,TRBV28
CASSMGLAGGSGEQFF,TRBJ2-1,TRBV7-2
CASSLLLREKLFF,TRBJ1-4,TRBV5-1
CASSPGVAGVGEQYF,TRBJ2-7,TRBV11-3
CASSFRGLGNRNTIYF,TRBJ1-3,TRBV28
CASSLAGGTEAFF,TRBJ1-1,TRBV12-3/TRBV12-4
CASSLAGNFYEQYF,TRBJ2-7,TRBV7-9
CASSRDSSTDTQYF,TRBJ2-3,TRBV5-1
CSVDNRGSDTQYF,TRBJ2-3,TRBV29-1
CASSFRQGAYEQYF,TRBJ2-7,TRBV7-2
CASSTFAAGDREQYF,TRBJ2-7,TRBV6-2/TRBV6-3
CASSRSQGSNSPLHF,TRBJ1-6,TRBV14
CASSQEMTSGTSTDTQYF,TRBJ2-3,TRBV3-1/TRBV3-2
CASSLDRADGYTF,TRBJ1-2,TRBV18
CSASPGTSGYNEQFF,TRBJ2-1,TRBV20-1
CASSSGQGTGNTIYF,TRBJ1-3,TRBV19
CAGSEREQGGELFF,TRBJ2-2,TRBV2
CASSPSGDNSPLHF,TRBJ1-6,TRBV3-1/TRBV3-2
CATAKGGDEQYF,TRBJ2-7,TRBV18
CASRTSGTGVYEQYF,TRBJ2-7,TRBV6-5
CASSTGLAGRGTQYF,TRBJ2-5,TRBV5-8
CASSPFLRSDEQFF,TRBJ2-1,TRBV7-2
CSVEAGAPYNEQFF,TRBJ2-1,TRBV29-1
CASSLAGGLGHEQYF,TRBJ2-7,TRBV11-2
CASSWRQGLGNEQFF,TRBJ2-1,TRBV7-2
CAWRGAGGAGANVLTF,TRBJ2-6,TRBV30
CASSLRGEKLFF,TRBJ1-4,TRBV6-5
CPGGISANQPQHF,TRBJ1-5,TRBV23-1
CASSATGTGAFPLHF,TRBJ1-6,TRBV9
CASSPGGRGPEAFF,TRBJ1-1,TRBV28
CASSQGTNTEAFF,TRBJ1-1,TRBV18
CASRPEGALVSFGQPQHF,TRBJ1-5,TRBV28
CASSPGTGGQETQYF,TRBJ2-5,TRBV7-3
CASSSPATGGEPYNEQFF,TRBJ2-1,TRBV7-8